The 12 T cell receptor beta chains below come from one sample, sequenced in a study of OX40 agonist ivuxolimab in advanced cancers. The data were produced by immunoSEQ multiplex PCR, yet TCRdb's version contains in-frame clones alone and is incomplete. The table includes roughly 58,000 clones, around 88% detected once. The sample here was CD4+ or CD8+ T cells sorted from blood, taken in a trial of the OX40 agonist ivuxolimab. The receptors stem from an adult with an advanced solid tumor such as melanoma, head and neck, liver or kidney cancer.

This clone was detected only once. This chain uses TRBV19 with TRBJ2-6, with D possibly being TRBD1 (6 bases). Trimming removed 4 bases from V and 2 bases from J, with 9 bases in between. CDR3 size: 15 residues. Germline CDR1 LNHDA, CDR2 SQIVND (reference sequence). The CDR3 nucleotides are TGTGCCAGTAGTACGCCAGGGGCTGGGGCCAACGTCCTGACTTTC. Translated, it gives CASSTPGAGANVLTF.

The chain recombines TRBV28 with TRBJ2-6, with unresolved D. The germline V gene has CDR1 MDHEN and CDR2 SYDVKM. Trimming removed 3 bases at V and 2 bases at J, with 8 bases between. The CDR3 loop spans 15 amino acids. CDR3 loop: CASSFSWTGANVLTF. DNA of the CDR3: TGTGCCAGCAGTTTCTCGTGGACTGGGGCCAACGTCCTGACTTTC. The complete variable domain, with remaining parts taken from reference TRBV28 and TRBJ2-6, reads DVKVTQSSRYLVKRTGEKVFLECVQDMDHENMFWYRQDPGLGLRLIYFSYDVKMKEKGDIPEGYSVSREKKERFSLILESASTNQTSMYLCASSFSWTGANVLTFGAGSRLTVL.

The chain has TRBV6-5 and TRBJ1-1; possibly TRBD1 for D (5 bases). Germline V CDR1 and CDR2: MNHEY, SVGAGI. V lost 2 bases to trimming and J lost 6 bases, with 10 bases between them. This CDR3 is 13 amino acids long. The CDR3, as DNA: TGTGCCAGCAGTTACGGGGGGAGACCTGAAGCTTTCTTT. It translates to CASSYGGRPEAFF.

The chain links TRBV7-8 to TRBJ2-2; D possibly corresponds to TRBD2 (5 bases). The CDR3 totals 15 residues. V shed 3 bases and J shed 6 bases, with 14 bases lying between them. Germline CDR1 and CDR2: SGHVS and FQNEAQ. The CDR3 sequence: CASSFRPQRAGELFF. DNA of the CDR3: TGTGCCAGCAGCTTTCGGCCGCAGAGGGCCGGGGAGCTGTTTTTT.

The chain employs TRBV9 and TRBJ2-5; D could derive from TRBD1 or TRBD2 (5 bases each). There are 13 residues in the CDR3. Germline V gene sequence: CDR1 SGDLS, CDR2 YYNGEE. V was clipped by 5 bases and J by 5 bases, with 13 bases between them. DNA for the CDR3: TGTGCCAGCAGTCTTCAGGGACGGGAGACCCAGTACTTC. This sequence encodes CASSLQGRETQYF.

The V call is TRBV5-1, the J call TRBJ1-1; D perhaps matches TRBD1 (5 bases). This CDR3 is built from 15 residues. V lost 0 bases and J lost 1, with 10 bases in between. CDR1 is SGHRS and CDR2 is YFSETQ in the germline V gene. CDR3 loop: CASSLALGPNTEAFF. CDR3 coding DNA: TGCGCCAGCAGCTTGGCCCTGGGACCGAACACTGAAGCTTTCTTT.

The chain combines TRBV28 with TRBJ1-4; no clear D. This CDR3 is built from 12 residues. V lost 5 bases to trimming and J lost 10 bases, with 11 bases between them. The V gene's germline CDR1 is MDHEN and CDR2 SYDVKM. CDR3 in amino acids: CASSPDMGKLFF. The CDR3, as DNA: TGTGCCAGCAGTCCTGACATGGGAAAACTGTTTTTT.

This CDR3 is CASSAQGGQILNEQFF. The DNA of the CDR3 is TGTGCCAGCAGTGCCCAAGGTGGGCAGATCCTCAATGAGCAGTTCTTC. This chain connects TRBV6-1 to TRBJ2-1; unclear D gene. CDR1 is MNHNS and CDR2 is SASEGT in the germline V gene. The germline V and J ends were trimmed by 4 bases and 6 bases, with 19 bases remaining between them. CDR3 length: 16 residues.

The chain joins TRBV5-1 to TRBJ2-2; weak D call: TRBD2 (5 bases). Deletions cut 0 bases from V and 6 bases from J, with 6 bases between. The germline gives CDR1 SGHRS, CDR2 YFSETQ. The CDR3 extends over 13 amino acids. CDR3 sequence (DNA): TGCGCCAGCAGCTTGGCGGAGGCCGGGGAGCTGTTTTTT. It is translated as CASSLAEAGELFF.

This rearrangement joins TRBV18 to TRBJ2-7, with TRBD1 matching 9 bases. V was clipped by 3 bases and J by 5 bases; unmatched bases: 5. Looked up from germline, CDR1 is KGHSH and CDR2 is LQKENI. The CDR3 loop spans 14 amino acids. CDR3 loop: CASSPGTGRNEQYF. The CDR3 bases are TGTGCCAGCTCACCCGGGACAGGGCGAAACGAGCAGTACTTC.

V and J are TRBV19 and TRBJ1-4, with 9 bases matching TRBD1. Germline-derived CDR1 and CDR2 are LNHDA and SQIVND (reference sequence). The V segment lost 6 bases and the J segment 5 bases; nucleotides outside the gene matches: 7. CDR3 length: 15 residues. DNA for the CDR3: TGTGCCAGTAGGGCCGGGACAGGGAGAAATGAAAAACTGTTTTTT. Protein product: CASRAGTGRNEKLFF.

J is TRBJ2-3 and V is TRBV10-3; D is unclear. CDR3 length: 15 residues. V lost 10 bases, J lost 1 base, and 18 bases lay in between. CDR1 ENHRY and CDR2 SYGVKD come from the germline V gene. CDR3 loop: CATSWGSTRTDTQYF. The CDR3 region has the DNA TGTGCCACCTCGTGGGGTTCAACCCGCACAGATACGCAGTATTTT.